The T cell receptor (beta chain) described here comes from a study of blood T cell repertoires in COVID-19. Participants' own reports of clinical history determined their cohort assignment. In Cohort 3, a recovered donor had either two negative PCRs, clearance, or symptom resolution. With 2 bases removed from V and 2 bases from J, the gap between germline ends came to 4 bases. This CDR3 is 14 amino acids long. Germline CDR1 reads MNHEY; CDR2 reads SMNVEV (reference sequence). Source study methods: Amplification with reference gene primers provided the estimates of nucleated cell counts. Using immunoSEQ multiplex PCR, the repertoire was profiled, and TCRdb retains in-frame clones only, with some absent. That table furnishes V, J and clone size, whereas the DNA furnished D and trimming. The table has about 370,000 clones, around 91% seen once.

J is TRBJ1-6 and V is TRBV27; the D is unclear. The sequencing input was PBMCs or T cells enriched from blood (not recorded which). This TCR derives from a man aged 18 to 29 who had recovered from COVID-19. The CDR3 spells CASSLDTYNSPLHF. Written as DNA, the CDR3 is TGTGCCAGCAGTTTAGACACCTATAATTCACCCCTCCACTTT.